This T cell receptor beta chain was recorded in a study of regulatory T cells in long-lasting Graves disease (dated by TCRdb to the early 2020s). For context, the study as a whole: Antithyroid drugs had been taken for less than 3 months by newly diagnosed Graves' disease patients. Peripheral blood TCR sequencing and RNA sequencing compared persistent Graves' disease patients with newly diagnosed Graves' disease patients. The study was registered as a clinical trial and conducted in China. A total of about 33 samples underwent TCR sequencing, from around 13 patients with persistent Graves' disease and 20 patients with newly diagnosed Graves' disease.

Beyond this particular receptor, the publication reports: Because the primary lesion, thyroid tissue, could not be accessed, the study looked at peripheral blood alone. As a limitation, the authors acknowledged that the small sample size may reduce accuracy. A larger number of public clonotypes was shared among persistent patients (fewer than 3,000) than among newly diagnosed patients (approximately 930). Compared with newly diagnosed patients, persistent Graves' disease patients had lower TCR Shannon entropy and fewer highly expanded clones, which suggests clonal expansion. Only the TCR beta chain was sequenced and analyzed. Preferential use of TRBV28, TRBJ1-2 and TRBJ2-5 was observed in persistent disease, whereas TRBV20-1 and TRBJ2-1 were favored in newly diagnosed disease.

Sample time point, as interpreted from the label and publication: newly diagnosed GD, antithyroid drugs for less than 3 months. For both TCR sequencing and RNA sequencing, RNA was extracted from PBMCs in TRIzol. Graves' disease was diagnosed according to American Thyroid Association guidelines. Patients were recruited from an endocrinology department in Xi'an, China. Each patient gave approximately 10 milliliters of peripheral blood, collected in an EDTA anticoagulant tube. Ficoll Paque Plus density gradient separation was used to isolate PBMCs, and no additional T cell sorting was done. An Agilent 2100 Bioanalyzer and agarose gel were used to assess RNA quality, and a NanoDrop 2000 was used to measure RNA concentration. Receptor amplification or capture employed multiplex PCR. The run used an Illumina HiSeq 4000. To build TCR beta libraries, CDR3 regions were amplified by Arm-PCR using iRepertoire HTBI primers. PCR products were gel purified before sequencing. Concerning the study's data processing: A total of 62 TRBV and under 15 TRBJ segments were identified across samples and were used for gene usage analysis of CDR3 amino acid clonotypes. Filtered high-quality paired reads were merged into contigs using COPE and FqMerger. BLAST was used to align contigs to IMGT TRBV, TRBD and TRBJ reference genes, and CDR3 was defined according to IMGT. Highly expanded clones were defined as clonotypes with a frequency above 0.1%. Shannon entropy was used to measure repertoire diversity, and the Gini coefficient was used to measure V-J evenness. A clonotype found in more than one individual was treated as public. TCRdb redid the processing of the public reads, applying fastp at Q25 and MiXCR, and retained in-frame beta chains. Rows are unified per CDR3 protein, each entry keeping the most common DNA and genes. TCRdb assigned the V and J calls; the authors' analysis was not used. For this sample the table gives 300,000 to 450,000 distinct CDR3 sequences, of which 15% were detected only once. Over 20% of the sample is in the top ten clones.

The germline V gene (reference sequence) gives CDR1 as SGHNT and CDR2 as YYREEE. Inclusive of the bounding cysteine and phenylalanine, the CDR3 is 11 residues long. The DNA shown is the 33-base CDR3, in frame from base 1. The germline ends are 7 bases apart after V is trimmed by 3 bases and J by 8 bases. A word on this clonotype: Its antigen target is currently unknown. Base quality data are lacking; no much larger clone is found one base away.

Specimen: peripheral blood mononuclear cells (PBMCs), collected at new diagnosis, from a patient treated with antithyroid drugs. This TCR derives from a female donor with Graves disease. The V gene is TRBV5-4 and the J gene is TRBJ2-3, with the D gene too uncertain to name. The CDR3 has the sequence CASSSVGTQYF. At the DNA level, the sequence is TGTGCCAGCAGCTCCGTCGGTACGCAGTATTTT.